This T cell receptor (beta chain) was retrieved from a study of T cells in Graves' hyperthyroidism and ophthalmopathy. The CDR3 loop spans 15 amino acids. Germline loops: CDR1 SGHVS, CDR2 FQNEAQ. Trimming at V came to 0 bases and at J to 4 bases, leaving 3 bases not matched to a gene. The sample holds many counts of this clonotype. It was RNA transcripts that yielded the amplified TCR beta CDR3 regions. In the first-round RT-PCR of the TCR CDR3, the HTBI primer set was used. From the multiplex PCR reads, TCRdb called clonotypes with MiXCR, one entry per CDR3 protein. The sample carries around 690,000 distinct CDR3 sequences, less than 25% recorded once.

The sample consisted of blood. The TCR was taken from a man aged 25 to 45 with Graves' ophthalmopathy. The V gene is TRBV7-8, the J gene TRBJ1-2, with 9 bases identical to TRBD1. CDR3 loop: CASSLARTGVYGYTF. The CDR3 nucleotides read TGTGCCAGCAGCTTAGCCCGGACAGGGGTCTATGGCTACACCTTC.